The clone carrying this TCR beta chain was observed a handful of times. Germline V lookup: CDR1 ENHRY, CDR2 SYGVKD. This CDR3 contains 15 residues. The V and J ends lost 4 bases and 0 bases respectively, with 10 bases between them. The data derive from a study of T-cell reconstitution after alpha-beta-depleted transplantation in children. Construction of the TCRbeta library involved unique molecular identifiers. TCRdb redid the calling of the PCR reads with MiXCR, one entry per CDR3 protein. The repertoire holds more than 200,000 distinct CDR3 sequences, with 7% to 9% as singletons. The starting material was PBMCs, mostly from graft donor cells, obtained 360 days after TCRalphabeta/CD19-depleted stem cell transplant. The origin of this receptor is a male patient aged 2 to 10 who had a stem cell transplant for acute myeloid leukemia, so the T cells may come from the graft donor. The rearrangement links TRBV10-3 to TRBJ1-5, with D perhaps matching TRBD1 (6 bases). As DNA, the CDR3 is TGTGCCATCAGTGGTGGGGGGCTTAGCAATCAGCCCCAGCATTTT. It encodes CAISGGGLSNQPQHF.